This passage covers 17 T cell receptor beta chains from one sample sequenced in a study of OX40 agonist ivuxolimab in advanced cancers. The data were produced by immunoSEQ multiplex PCR, yet TCRdb's version contains in-frame clones alone and is incomplete. Of over 50,000 clones in the sample, around four fifths are singletons; the top ten hold under 5%. Material: CD4+ or CD8+ T cells sorted from blood, obtained in a trial of the OX40 agonist ivuxolimab. These receptors all stem from an adult with an advanced solid tumor such as melanoma, head and neck, liver or kidney cancer.

V gene TRBV30 combines with J gene TRBJ1-2; D is unclear. Germline lookup yields CDR1 GTSNPN and CDR2 SVGIG (reference sequence). Trimming removed 5 bases at V and 0 bases at J, with 7 bases between. The CDR3 contains 12 residues. For the CDR3, the DNA is TGTGCCTGGGCAGAATCTAACTATGGCTACACCTTC. Translation: CAWAESNYGYTF. The variable domain in full, with the rest retrieved from reference TRBV30 and TRBJ1-2, is SQTIHQWPATLVQPVGSPLSLECTVEGTSNPNLYWYRQAAGRGLQLLFYSVGIGQISSEVPQNLSASRPQDRQFILSSKKLLLSDSGFYLCAWAESNYGYTFGSGTRLTVV.

The chain employs TRBV5-1 and TRBJ1-2, with a possible D match to TRBD1 (6 bases). Trimming removed 0 bases from V and 7 bases from J, with 13 bases in between. The CDR3 extends over 14 amino acids. Germline CDR1 reads SGHRS; CDR2 reads YFSETQ. CDR3 in DNA: TGCGCCAGCAGCTTGGATCAGGGGCAGGGTGGCTACACCTTC. This translates into CASSLDQGQGGYTF.

The V gene is TRBV6-5, the J gene TRBJ1-2, with a tentative D call TRBD1 (6 bases). The V gene's germline CDR1 is MNHEY and CDR2 SVGAGI. V was cut by 4 bases and J by 6 bases, with 9 bases left in between. There are 12 residues in the CDR3. The CDR3 sequence: CASSWDNHGYTF. The CDR3 nucleotides are TGTGCCAGCAGTTGGGACAACCATGGCTACACCTTC.

The chain uses TRBV21-1 and TRBJ1-6. TRBV21-1 is marked as a pseudogene. The CDR3 extends over 15 amino acids. The CDR3 sequence is CASSPLPRRNSPLHF. The CDR3 DNA reads TGTGCCAGCAGCCCACTACCCAGAAGGAATTCACCCCTCCACTTT.

The V and J genes are TRBV27 and TRBJ2-7; 7 nucleotides match TRBD1. Germline lookup yields CDR1 MNHEY and CDR2 SMNVEV (reference sequence). The CDR3 totals 15 residues. Trimming at V came to 2 bases and at J to 3 bases, leaving 7 bases not matched to a gene. The CDR3 nucleotides are TGTGCCAGCAGTTTAAATTGGGACAGAAACTACGAGCAGTACTTC. The encoded protein is CASSLNWDRNYEQYF.

The chain couples TRBV5-1 to TRBJ1-2; tentative D call: TRBD1 (6 bases). Germline-derived CDR1 and CDR2 are SGHRS and YFSETQ. V lost 4 bases and J lost 4, with 14 bases in between. The CDR3 has 14 amino acids. DNA of the CDR3: TGCGCCAGCAGCGCCTACAGGGAGGGCTATGGCTACACCTTC. Protein: CASSAYREGYGYTF.

The chain recombines TRBV19 with TRBJ2-2; 9 bases agree with TRBD1. CDR1 and CDR2 (germline): LNHDA, SQIVND (reference sequence). The length of the CDR3 is 16 residues. J lost 4 bases, V lost 4 bases, and 7 bases had no gene match. The CDR3 bases are TGTGCCAGTAGTAAGGACAGGGGCTCAATCACCGGGGAGCTGTTTTTT. Protein sequence: CASSKDRGSITGELFF.

In DNA form, the CDR3 reads TGTGCCAGCAGAAATGGACAGGGCACTGAAGCTTTCTTT. It encodes CASRNGQGTEAFF. This chain connects TRBV6-6 to TRBJ1-1; the match to TRBD1 covers 8 bases. The CDR3 runs 13 residues. V trimming: 6 bases; J trimming: 4 bases; junction bases outside the gene matches: 4. CDR1 is MNHNY and CDR2 is SVGAGI in the germline V gene (reference sequence).

The chain is built from TRBV5-4 and TRBJ2-5; D not resolved. The CDR3 is 14 amino acids. V lost 2 bases, J lost 5 bases, and 13 bases lay in between. Germline V gene data show CDR1 as SGHNT and CDR2 as YYREEE (reference sequence). The DNA for the CDR3 is TGTGCCAGCAGCTTTAGGAGTAGTGGCGAGACCCAGTACTTC. Its protein product is CASSFRSSGETQYF.

This chain connects TRBV5-1 to TRBJ1-3; D remains unclear. The V and J ends lost 4 bases and 4 bases respectively, with 6 bases between them. This CDR3 comprises 12 residues. The V gene's germline CDR1 is SGHRS and CDR2 YFSETQ. This CDR3 reads CASSQEGNTIYF. The CDR3 nucleotides are TGCGCCAGCAGCCAGGAGGGAAACACCATATATTTT.

For this clone: With a far larger clone one base away, a read error is the likely cause. The chain couples TRBV5-4 to TRBJ1-5; D unclear. V was cut by 1 base and J by 4 bases, with 15 bases left in between. Germline loops: CDR1 SGHNT, CDR2 YYREEE (reference sequence). The CDR3 has 16 amino acids. The CDR3 DNA follows: TGTGCCAGCAGCTTGATGGGAGCTGCCTGGAATCAGCCCCAGCATTTT. Residues: CASSLMGAAWNQPQHF.

The rearrangement uses TRBV11-2 and TRBJ2-7; D call uncertain. This CDR3 contains 14 residues. Germline-derived CDR1 and CDR2 are SGHAT and FQNNGV. The V and J ends lost 3 bases and 2 bases respectively, with 11 bases between them. CDR3 sequence (DNA): TGTGCCAGCAGCTTCAGTGGGGATGCCTACGAGCAGTACTTC. As protein: CASSFSGDAYEQYF.

This sequence joins TRBV20-1 and TRBJ1-3; D remains unclear. Deletions cut 6 bases from V and 9 bases from J, with 12 bases between. CDR1 and CDR2 (germline): DFQATT, SNEGSKA (reference sequence). The CDR3 has 11 residues. CDR3 bases: TGCAGTGCGCCGAGATGCTGCACCATATATTTT. Translating gives CSAPRCCTIYF.

This chain connects TRBV7-2 to TRBJ2-5; D is undetermined. V dropped 5 bases and J dropped 4 bases, with 11 bases sitting between them. This CDR3 comprises 13 residues. The germline V gene has CDR1 SGHTA and CDR2 FQGNSA. The CDR3: CASSAERRETQYF. The DNA of the CDR3 is TGTGCCAGCAGCGCGGAGCGCCGAGAGACCCAGTACTTC.

The rearrangement joins TRBV2 to TRBJ1-5, with D possibly TRBD1 on 6 matching bases. The CDR3 spans 15 residues. Trimming removed 9 bases at V and 0 bases at J, with 15 bases between. From germline, CDR1 is SNHLY and CDR2 FYNNEI. The CDR3 sequence: CASNPDSHSNQPQHF. CDR3 sequence (DNA): TGTGCCAGTAACCCGGACAGCCATAGCAATCAGCCCCAGCATTTT.

This clone was picked up one time. V gene TRBV28 combines with J gene TRBJ2-3; either TRBD1 or TRBD2 may fit D (5 bases each). Germline V gene lookup returns CDR1 MDHEN and CDR2 SYDVKM. This CDR3 is built from 14 residues. Trimming cost V 8 bases and J 2 bases, with 14 bases left between them. CDR3 in amino acids: CASSPGRITDTQYF. CDR3 nucleotides: TGTGCCAGCTCCCCGGGACGGATCACAGATACGCAGTATTTT.

J is TRBJ1-4 and V is TRBV6-1; D may be TRBD1 (6 bases). The CDR3 loop spans 13 amino acids. The germline V gene has CDR1 MNHNS and CDR2 SASEGT. V dropped 11 bases and J dropped 6 bases, with 16 bases sitting between them. The CDR3 nucleotides are TGTGCCGTCCGACAGGAGATTTATGAAAAACTGTTTTTT. Amino acids: CAVRQEIYEKLFF.